The sequence of this T cell receptor (beta chain) was determined in a study of blood T cell repertoires in COVID-19. Per the study methods: By means of reference gene primer amplification, nucleated cell counts were estimated. Libraries were prepared by immunoSEQ multiplex PCR; TCRdb keeps only in-frame clonotypes and omits some of them. That table furnishes V, J and clone size, whereas the DNA furnished D and trimming. This table has around 300,000 clones, roughly 91% appearing once. Participants' reported clinical history set cohort assignment. There are 15 residues in the CDR3. From germline, CDR1 is LGHNA and CDR2 YNFKEQ. V was trimmed by 6 bases and J by 2 bases, leaving 14 bases between them.

The sequence derives from a woman in her sixties or seventies who had recovered from COVID-19. This chain joins TRBV4-2 and TRBJ2-4; D perhaps matches TRBD1 (5 bases). The specimen sequenced was PBMCs or T cells enriched from blood (not recorded which). The CDR3 DNA is TGTGCCAGCAGTCGCGACAGTCAGACCAAAAACATTCAGTACTTC. Its translation is CASSRDSQTKNIQYF.